Listed below are T cell receptor beta chains from one sample, sequenced in a study of cytomegalovirus exposure and HLA in healthy donors. Libraries were prepared by immunoSEQ multiplex PCR; TCRdb keeps only in-frame clonotypes and omits some of them. The sample comprises 180,000 or so clones, 75% to 85% of which are singletons, and around 1.5% rests with the top ten. Material for sequencing was PBMCs. Receptor source: a man in his late teens or twenties in good health and CMV-seronegative. CDR3s include the opening cysteine and the closing phenylalanine or tryptophan. Fields, in order: D gene, V gene, J gene, CDR3 protein, CDR3 DNA. A D gene is named only where the DNA matches it firmly.

D gene: TRBD1
V gene: TRBV6-5
J gene: TRBJ2-7
CDR3 protein: CASSRQGLNYEQYF
CDR3 DNA: TGTGCCAGCAGTCGACAGGGCCTCAACTACGAGCAGTACTTC

D gene: .
V gene: TRBV7-2
J gene: TRBJ2-5
CDR3 protein: CASSLAGAQETQYF
CDR3 DNA: TGTGCCAGCAGCTTAGCGGGAGCACAGGAGACCCAGTACTTC

D gene: .
V gene: TRBV27
J gene: TRBJ1-6
CDR3 protein: CASRPSRSSYNSPLHF
CDR3 DNA: TGTGCCAGCAGACCCAGTCGCAGCTCCTATAATTCACCCCTCCACTTT

D gene: .
V gene: TRBV7-3
J gene: TRBJ2-1
CDR3 protein: CASSLGGWFRDEQFF
CDR3 DNA: TGTGCCAGCAGCTTAGGCGGGTGGTTTAGGGATGAGCAGTTCTTC

D gene: .
V gene: TRBV18
J gene: TRBJ1-5
CDR3 protein: CASSPYYLDQPQHF
CDR3 DNA: TGTGCCAGCTCACCATACTATCTAGATCAGCCCCAGCATTTT

D gene: .
V gene: TRBV6-5
J gene: TRBJ2-7
CDR3 protein: CASSESVKTYEQYF
CDR3 DNA: TGTGCCAGCAGTGAATCGGTCAAAACCTACGAGCAGTACTTC

D gene: TRBD1
V gene: TRBV5-1
J gene: TRBJ2-2
CDR3 protein: CASSLTGAPNTGELFF
CDR3 DNA: TGCGCCAGCAGCTTAACAGGGGCCCCAAACACCGGGGAGCTGTTTTTT

D gene: TRBD1
V gene: TRBV7-9
J gene: TRBJ2-3
CDR3 protein: CSSSPPRTGRSDTQYF
CDR3 DNA: TGTTCCAGCAGCCCCCCGCGGACAGGGCGTTCAGATACGCAGTATTTT

D gene: TRBD2
V gene: TRBV10-2
J gene: TRBJ2-7
CDR3 protein: CASSAVVGGGPSEQYF
CDR3 DNA: TGCGCCAGCAGTGCCGTGGTGGGGGGAGGGCCATCCGAGCAGTACTTC

D gene: TRBD2
V gene: TRBV10-2
J gene: TRBJ2-5
CDR3 protein: CASIMRGTQETQYF
CDR3 DNA: TGCGCCAGCATAATGCGGGGGACCCAAGAGACCCAGTACTTC

D gene: TRBD1
V gene: TRBV5-4
J gene: TRBJ1-4
CDR3 protein: CASSFQGATNEKLFF
CDR3 DNA: TGTGCCAGCAGCTTTCAGGGGGCAACTAATGAAAAACTGTTTTTT

D gene: .
V gene: TRBV6-1
J gene: TRBJ2-1
CDR3 protein: CASSTSLAYNEQFF
CDR3 DNA: TGTGCCAGCAGTACTAGCCTGGCCTACAATGAGCAGTTCTTC

D gene: .
V gene: TRBV4-3
J gene: TRBJ2-2
CDR3 protein: CASSHGVDYTGELFF
CDR3 DNA: TGCGCCAGCAGCCACGGAGTGGATTACACCGGGGAGCTGTTTTTT

D gene: TRBD1
V gene: TRBV5-6
J gene: TRBJ2-4
CDR3 protein: CASSLAATGVGKNIQYF
CDR3 DNA: TGTGCCAGCAGCTTGGCCGCGACAGGGGTTGGCAAAAACATTCAGTACTTC

D gene: TRBD2
V gene: TRBV18
J gene: TRBJ2-7
CDR3 protein: CASSTTSGGPYEQYF
CDR3 DNA: TGTGCCAGCTCAACGACTAGCGGGGGACCCTACGAGCAGTACTTC

D gene: .
V gene: TRBV7-9
J gene: TRBJ1-4
CDR3 protein: CASRLTGTSVNEKLFF
CDR3 DNA: TGTGCCAGCAGGCTAACCGGGACAAGCGTTAATGAAAAACTGTTTTTT

D gene: TRBD1
V gene: TRBV25-1
J gene: TRBJ1-1
CDR3 protein: CASRRSGGTEAFF
CDR3 DNA: TGTGCCAGCAGGCGTTCAGGGGGCACTGAAGCTTTCTTT

D gene: TRBD1
V gene: TRBV19
J gene: TRBJ1-5
CDR3 protein: CASSWDRDNQPQHF
CDR3 DNA: TGTGCCAGTAGTTGGGACAGGGACAATCAGCCCCAGCATTTT

D gene: .
V gene: TRBV6-5
J gene: TRBJ2-3
CDR3 protein: CASSYTVTDTQYF
CDR3 DNA: TGTGCCAGCAGTTATACAGTCACAGATACGCAGTATTTT

D gene: TRBD1
V gene: TRBV7-6
J gene: TRBJ2-2
CDR3 protein: CASSPRQGRTGELFF
CDR3 DNA: TGTGCCAGCAGCCCGCGACAGGGACGTACCGGGGAGCTGTTTTTT

D gene: .
V gene: TRBV7-9
J gene: TRBJ1-1
CDR3 protein: CSSSLAGGQNTEAFF
CDR3 DNA: TGTTCCAGCAGCTTAGCGGGGGGGCAGAACACTGAAGCTTTCTTT

D gene: TRBD2
V gene: TRBV6-5
J gene: TRBJ2-7
CDR3 protein: CASALSSGGATTQYF
CDR3 DNA: TGTGCCAGCGCCCTCTCTAGCGGTGGGGCTACGACGCAGTACTTC

D gene: .
V gene: TRBV7-2
J gene: TRBJ2-7
CDR3 protein: CASSPSGALSSYEQYF
CDR3 DNA: TGTGCCAGCAGCCCCAGTGGGGCCTTGAGCTCCTACGAGCAGTACTTC

D gene: TRBD2
V gene: TRBV6-5
J gene: TRBJ2-5
CDR3 protein: CASSYSTGGPETQYF
CDR3 DNA: TGTGCCAGCAGTTACTCGACGGGAGGGCCAGAGACCCAGTACTTC